Presented here are 18 T cell receptor beta chains from one specimen sequenced in a study of PD-1 and CTLA-4 blockade in melanoma (dated by TCRdb to the early 2020s). The library came from the immunoSEQ multiplex PCR assay. TCRdb stores this immuneACCESS table with in-frame sequences only. Part of the clones is absent; in the studies checked, under half of the shortfall reflects unresolved V genes, and no reason is known for the rest. For this sample there are around 16,000 clones; 65% to 75% appear just once. The ten largest clones represent 15% to 20% of the sample. Sample: CD8+ T cells from peripheral blood, taken before anti-PD-1 treatment. These receptors originate from a human donor with melanoma.

This clone showed up just a few times. The J gene is TRBJ1-2, the V gene TRBV12-3 or TRBV12-4; no definite D call. CDR3 length: 12 residues. With 0 bases removed from V and 7 bases from J, the gap between germline ends came to 6 bases. In DNA form, the CDR3 reads TGTGCCAGCAGTTTAGCGCTCAGTGGCTACACCTTC. Translation: CASSLALSGYTF.

This chain links TRBV7-2 with TRBJ2-2; weak D call: TRBD2 (6 bases). The germline V and J ends were trimmed by 2 bases and 0 bases, with 10 bases remaining between them. The CDR3 runs 16 residues. CDR1 SGHTA and CDR2 FQGNSA come from the germline V gene. Here the CDR3 reads CASSLLSGANTGELFF. In DNA form, the CDR3 reads TGTGCCAGCAGCTTATTATCGGGGGCGAACACCGGGGAGCTGTTTTTT. Filled out from reference TRBV7-2 and TRBJ2-2, the complete variable domain reads GAGVSQSPSNKVTEKGKDVELRCDPISGHTALYWYRQSLGQGLEFLIYFQGNSAPDKSGLPSDRFSAERTGGSVSTLTIQRTQQEDSAVYLCASSLLSGANTGELFFGEGSRLTVL.

The chain joins TRBV12-3 or TRBV12-4 to TRBJ2-3; a possible D gene is TRBD2 (5 bases). The CDR3 covers 12 residues. The V end was cut by 5 bases, the J end by 4 bases, with 7 bases between. The CDR3 protein is CASSGLADTQYF. The CDR3 DNA reads TGTGCCAGCAGTGGACTTGCAGATACGCAGTATTTT.

The V and J genes are TRBV5-1 and TRBJ1-2; TRBD1 is a possible D gene (5 bases). Germline V gene sequence: CDR1 SGHRS, CDR2 YFSETQ. V was pared by 4 bases and J by 5 bases, with 12 bases between. This CDR3 region has 13 residues. The CDR3 bases are TGCGCCAGCAGCGGAGACAGAGATTATGGCTACACCTTC. It yields the protein CASSGDRDYGYTF.

V and J are TRBV28 and TRBJ2-1; 10 nucleotides align to TRBD2. CDR3 length equals 15 residues. V lost 4 bases, J lost 7 bases, and 7 bases stayed unmatched. Germline V CDR1 and CDR2: MDHEN, SYDVKM. The CDR3 is CASSWLAGVRNEQFF. CDR3 in DNA: TGTGCCAGCAGTTGGCTAGCGGGAGTAAGGAATGAGCAGTTCTTC.

The V and J genes are TRBV19 and TRBJ2-1; 8 positions agree with TRBD2. Trimming cost V 4 bases and J 4 bases; bases outside gene matches: 12. This CDR3 spans 17 amino acids. CDR1 is LNHDA, CDR2 SQIVND, per germline (reference sequence). The CDR3, as DNA: TGTGCCAGTAGTAGGGAAGGAACTAGCGGTTATTACAATGAGCAGTTCTTC. Translating it yields CASSREGTSGYYNEQFF. Full variable domain (remainder filled in from reference TRBV19 and TRBJ2-1): DGGITQSPKYLFRKEGQNVTLSCEQNLNHDAMYWYRQDPGQGLRLIYYSQIVNDFQKGDIAEGYSVSREKKESFPLTVTSAQKNPTAFYLCASSREGTSGYYNEQFFGPGTRLTVL.

This chain uses TRBV7-6 with TRBJ2-7; D is ambiguous. This CDR3 has 14 amino acids. Germline assignment: CDR1 SGHVS and CDR2 FNYEAQ. V lost 2 bases and J 3 bases, leaving 11 bases between the germline ends. CDR3 amino acids: CASSLQVNLYEQYF. As DNA, the CDR3 is TGTGCCAGCAGCTTACAGGTGAATCTCTACGAGCAGTACTTC. The variable domain in full, with the rest retrieved from reference TRBV7-6 and TRBJ2-7, is GAGVSQSPRYKVTKRGQDVALRCDPISGHVSLYWYRQALGQGPEFLTYFNYEAQQDKSGLPNDRFSAERPEGSISTLTIQRTEQRDSAMYRCASSLQVNLYEQYFGPGTRLTVT.

The CDR3 sequence: CAWMGSYEQYF. CDR3 bases: TGTGCCTGGATGGGAAGCTACGAGCAGTACTTC. The chain has TRBV30 and TRBJ2-7; D gene unclear. Germline V lookup: CDR1 GTSNPN, CDR2 SVGIG (reference sequence). The CDR3 has 11 amino acids. V was trimmed by 4 bases and J by 3 bases, leaving 7 bases between them.

The chain links TRBV27 to TRBJ2-7; 8 bases line up with TRBD2. The CDR3 is made up of 15 amino acids. The V segment lost 2 bases and the J segment 4 bases; nucleotides outside the gene matches: 7. Germline V gene lookup returns CDR1 MNHEY and CDR2 SMNVEV (reference sequence). CDR3 amino acids: CASSLGPSGGYEQYF. The CDR3 nucleotides are TGTGCCAGCAGTTTAGGCCCCAGCGGGGGTTACGAGCAGTACTTC.

The gene calls are TRBV6-5 and TRBJ1-5; no clear D gene. The CDR3 length is 11 residues. CDR1 is MNHEY, CDR2 SVGAGI, per germline. V lost 8 bases and J lost 7, with 9 bases in between. The CDR3 reads CASGFGQPQHF. DNA for the CDR3: TGTGCCAGCGGATTCGGGCAGCCCCAGCATTTT.

The chain couples TRBV5-4 to TRBJ1-2; a weak D match, TRBD1 (6 bases). Germline loops: CDR1 SGHNT, CDR2 YYREEE (reference sequence). The CDR3 is 14 amino acids. The V end lost 3 bases, the J end lost 2 bases, and 11 bases lay between the germline ends. The CDR3 loop is CASSSGGGNYGYTF. CDR3 DNA: TGTGCCAGCAGCTCTGGCGGGGGCAACTATGGCTACACCTTC.

V and J are TRBV29-1 and TRBJ2-1, with D unresolved. This CDR3 has 13 residues. V lost 4 bases and J lost 6, with 13 bases in between. The germline gives CDR1 SQVTM, CDR2 ANQGSEA. DNA for the CDR3: TGCAGCGTTGCCTATCCTATCCTCAATGAGCAGTTCTTC. Translation gives CSVAYPILNEQFF.

The gene calls are TRBV4-1 and TRBJ1-5; D ambiguous. The CDR3 is 13 amino acids. Germline loops: CDR1 MGHRA, CDR2 YSYEKL. V was clipped by 4 bases and J by 4 bases, with 8 bases between them. The CDR3 is CASSPTANQPQHF. For the CDR3, the DNA is TGCGCCAGCAGCCCTACTGCAAATCAGCCCCAGCATTTT.

The rearrangement uses TRBV12-3 or TRBV12-4 and TRBJ2-1; D perhaps matches TRBD2 (6 bases). The CDR3 covers 13 residues. Trimming left V 6 bases short and J 7 bases short, with 13 bases between. The CDR3 DNA follows: TGTGCCAGCAGCCTCGGGACTTGGAATGAGCAGTTCTTC. Amino acid sequence: CASSLGTWNEQFF.

J is TRBJ2-1 and V is TRBV27; unclear D gene. The CDR3 contains 12 residues. V was trimmed by 3 bases and J by 6 bases, leaving 6 bases between them. Germline assignment: CDR1 MNHEY and CDR2 SMNVEV (reference sequence). CDR3 region: CASSFGVNEQFF. The CDR3, as DNA: TGTGCCAGCAGTTTTGGGGTCAATGAGCAGTTCTTC.

The chain is built from TRBV4-1 and TRBJ1-5, with D tentatively TRBD1 (6 bases). The CDR3 is made up of 15 amino acids. V was trimmed by 0 bases and J by 5 bases, leaving 11 bases between them. Germline values: CDR1 MGHRA, CDR2 YSYEKL. The chain's CDR3 is CASSQDTGPHQPQHF. The CDR3 coding sequence is TGCGCCAGCAGCCAAGACACAGGGCCCCATCAGCCCCAGCATTTT.

The chain couples TRBV29-1 to TRBJ2-1, with 10 bases identical to TRBD2. J lost 7 bases, V lost 6 bases, and 6 bases had no gene match. CDR1 and CDR2 (germline): SQVTM, ANQGSEA. This CDR3 has 13 amino acids. The CDR3 DNA is TGCAGCGTAGGGACTAGCGTGGGGAATGAGCAGTTCTTC. Translation: CSVGTSVGNEQFF.

This chain joins TRBV7-9 and TRBJ2-3, with D possibly called TRBD1 or TRBD2 (5 bases each). CDR1 and CDR2 from the germline V gene are SEHNR and FQNEAQ (reference sequence). V lost 5 bases and J lost 6, with 18 bases in between. The length of the CDR3 is 15 residues. CDR3 residues: CASSPRDVTSDTQYF. In nucleotides, the CDR3 is TGTGCCAGCAGCCCACGGGACGTAACATCGGATACGCAGTATTTT.